The 15 T cell receptor beta chains reported below all come from one sample, sequenced in a study of cytomegalovirus exposure and HLA in healthy donors. Primers for the PCR totalled 60 Vbeta and 13 Jbeta. Sequenced by immunoSEQ multiplex PCR; TCRdb stores in-frame clones only, minus some. Here the sample spans 130,000 to 150,000 clones, 80% being singletons. Sequences were obtained from PBMCs. All receptors derive from a man between 40 and 49 years old in good health and CMV-seropositive.

The rearrangement links TRBV28 to TRBJ1-2, with D tentatively TRBD1 (5 bases). This CDR3 contains 13 residues. The V gene's germline CDR1 is MDHEN and CDR2 SYDVKM. V lost 5 bases to trimming and J lost 7 bases, with 14 bases between them. The CDR3 sequence is CASSPPGGGGYTF. CDR3 DNA sequence: TGTGCCAGCAGTCCCCCCGGCGGGGGTGGCTACACCTTC.

The gene calls are TRBV5-8 and TRBJ2-7, with 7 nucleotides matching TRBD2. CDR1 and CDR2 from the germline V gene are SGHTS and YDEGEE. The CDR3 totals 15 residues. V trimming: 0 bases; J trimming: 4 bases; junction bases outside the gene matches: 7. The CDR3 loop reads CASSLAWRGGYEQYF. The CDR3 coding sequence is TGTGCCAGCAGCTTGGCCTGGAGGGGAGGGTACGAGCAGTACTTC.

The rearrangement joins TRBV5-6 to TRBJ1-5; D is uncertain. With 4 bases removed from V and 5 bases from J, the gap between germline ends came to 25 bases. CDR3 length: 18 amino acids. Germline-derived CDR1 and CDR2 are SGHDT and YYEEEE. The CDR3 nucleotides read TGTGCCAGCAGCCCGGTTATTCGGCTTCGGGGATTTGATCAGCCCCAGCATTTT. Translating it yields CASSPVIRLRGFDQPQHF.

V gene TRBV6-5 combines with J gene TRBJ1-3; 7 bases are a match to TRBD1. This CDR3 has 15 amino acids. From germline, CDR1 is MNHEY and CDR2 SVGAGI. With V trimmed by 0 bases and J by 2 bases, 1 base remained unmatched. The CDR3 protein is CASSYSQGAGNTIYF. CDR3 coding DNA: TGTGCCAGCAGTTACTCTCAGGGGGCTGGAAACACCATATATTTT.

This clone was picked up a small number of times. This rearrangement joins TRBV20-1 to TRBJ1-2, with 7 bases fitting TRBD1. The CDR3 totals 11 residues. Germline V gene lookup returns CDR1 DFQATT and CDR2 SNEGSKA (reference sequence). V lost 3 bases to trimming and J lost 12 bases; unmatched junction nucleotides: 7. The CDR3 reads CSARITTGHTF. The CDR3 DNA reads as TGCAGTGCTAGGATAACGACAGGGCACACCTTC.

This rearrangement joins TRBV19 to TRBJ1-1; 7 positions match TRBD1. Germline CDR1 and CDR2: LNHDA and SQIVND (reference sequence). There are 15 residues in the CDR3. J lost 6 bases, V lost 7 bases, and 14 bases had no gene match. CDR3: CASTTQRRDRAEAFF. CDR3 DNA sequence: TGTGCCAGTACTACACAAAGACGAGACAGGGCTGAAGCTTTCTTT.

The V gene is TRBV2, the J gene TRBJ1-3; 10 bases line up with TRBD1. The CDR3 is 13 amino acids. V was pared by 8 bases and J by 8 bases, with 6 bases of the junction left unmatched. Germline V gene lookup returns CDR1 SNHLY and CDR2 FYNNEI. The CDR3 sequence is CASFDRGLDTIYF. CDR3 coding DNA: TGTGCCAGCTTTGACAGGGGGCTAGACACCATATATTTT.

This sequence joins TRBV27 and TRBJ2-7, with TRBD1 matching 10 bases. Germline V CDR1 and CDR2: MNHEY, SMNVEV (reference sequence). This CDR3 contains 13 residues. Trimming at V came to 7 bases and at J to 5 bases, leaving 5 bases not matched to a gene. The CDR3 reads CASTGTGVHEQYF. The CDR3 coding sequence is TGTGCCAGCACCGGGACAGGGGTCCACGAGCAGTACTTC.

This clone was detected a few times. The chain couples TRBV14 to TRBJ1-1; D is ambiguous. With 4 bases removed from V and 1 base from J, the gap between germline ends came to 10 bases. Germline V CDR1 and CDR2: SGHDN, FVKESK. The CDR3 has 14 amino acids. CDR3 protein: CASSPGGWNTEAFF. CDR3 coding DNA: TGTGCCAGCAGCCCTGGAGGCTGGAACACTGAAGCTTTCTTT.

J is TRBJ1-1 and V is TRBV5-4; D uncertain. The CDR3 is made up of 15 amino acids. Germline CDR1 is SGHNT and CDR2 is YYREEE (reference sequence). Trimming stripped 0 bases from V and 1 base from J, with 10 bases between. The DNA for the CDR3 is TGTGCCAGCAGCTTGGAGCCGGGGTCGAACACTGAAGCTTTCTTT. The encoded protein is CASSLEPGSNTEAFF.

The chain recombines TRBV27 with TRBJ2-1; TRBD1 aligns across 11 bases. Germline V CDR1 and CDR2: MNHEY, SMNVEV (reference sequence). The V segment lost 2 bases and the J segment 8 bases; nucleotides outside the gene matches: 11. The CDR3 spans 17 residues. The CDR3 loop reads CASSLEGTGGSWDEQFF. DNA of the CDR3: TGTGCCAGCAGTTTAGAGGGGACAGGGGGGAGTTGGGATGAGCAGTTCTTC.

The chain uses TRBV18 and TRBJ1-1; the D gene is possibly TRBD1 (5 bases). This CDR3 is built from 14 residues. From germline, CDR1 is KGHSH and CDR2 LQKENI. Deletions cut 4 bases from V and 7 bases from J, with 16 bases between. The CDR3 sequence: CASSQGFRPIEAFF. The CDR3 nucleotides are TGTGCCAGCTCACAGGGGTTTAGACCGATTGAAGCTTTCTTT.

Only one count was recorded for this clone. The gene calls are TRBV19 and TRBJ2-7; perhaps TRBD1 as D (5 bases). This CDR3 spans 15 amino acids. The germline V and J ends were trimmed by 2 bases and 1 base, with 12 bases remaining between them. Per germline, CDR1 LNHDA and CDR2 SQIVND (reference sequence). In DNA, the CDR3 is TGTGCCAGTAGTATATCGCAGGGCAGTTCCTACGAGCAGTACTTC. Its protein is CASSISQGSSYEQYF.

In its sample, this clone was seen once. This chain connects TRBV11-3 to TRBJ2-7; 9 bases are a match to TRBD1. This CDR3 has 16 amino acids. CDR1 SGHNT and CDR2 YENEEA come from the germline V gene. Trimming removed 2 bases from V and 5 bases from J; junction bases left unmatched: 10. The CDR3 sequence is CASSLTTGGILDEQYF. DNA for the CDR3: TGTGCCAGCAGCTTAACCACAGGGGGCATACTCGACGAGCAGTACTTC.

This clone was seen only a few times. This chain joins TRBV4-3 and TRBJ2-7, with a tentative D call TRBD2 (5 bases). This CDR3 contains 14 residues. CDR1 and CDR2 from the germline V gene are LGHNA and YSLEER. The V end was cut by 6 bases, the J end by 6 bases, with 18 bases between. CDR3 sequence: CASSTLAGLGEQYF. The CDR3, as DNA: TGCGCCAGCAGTACCCTGGCGGGTTTAGGCGAGCAGTACTTC.